This T cell receptor beta chain came from a study of cytomegalovirus exposure and HLA in healthy donors. Broader study findings: It was reported that the classifier diagnosed cytomegalovirus status with high specificity and sensitivity in both the original and validation cohorts. For presence/absence analyses, sequencing depth was assumed to be roughly uniform across donors.

Amplification used 60 Vbeta primers and 13 Jbeta primers. The data were produced by immunoSEQ multiplex PCR, yet TCRdb's version contains in-frame clones alone and is incomplete. The sample table includes 120,000 to 150,000 clones. Worth noting for this clone: The antigen is not known.

The CDR3 covers 15 residues. Trimming took 3 bases from V and 8 from J, leaving 16 bases between them. The germline CDR1 and CDR2 sequences are MDHEN and SYDVKM. Sequencing was carried out using PBMCs. This chain links TRBV28 with TRBJ1-4; D unclear. The TCR sequence derives from a woman aged 45 to 65 in good health and CMV-seronegative. This chain's CDR3 is CASSFPSGVREKLFF. The CDR3 coding sequence is TGTGCCAGCAGTTTCCCTTCGGGAGTGAGGGAAAAACTGTTTTTT.